The sequence of this TCR beta chain was determined in a study of molecular identifiers for immune sequencing clone quantification. Regarding this clonotype: A much larger clone lies one base from this, so it may be a read error.

Using its own MiXCR run on the PCR reads, TCRdb lists one record per CDR3 protein. The table shows under 600,000 distinct CDR3 sequences, with 25% occurring only once. V was clipped by 3 bases and J by 5 bases, with 15 bases between them. In germline, CDR1 is SQVTM, CDR2 ANQGSEA. This CDR3 region has 14 residues. Sequenced input: naive CD8+ T cells from blood, with Jurkat cell RNA spiked in. Subset defined: FACS-sorted CD8+CD4-CCR7+CD45RA+ naive T cells. The sequence came from a human donor in good health. Some libraries in this study had Jurkat cell RNA spiked in. The V gene is TRBV29-1, the J gene TRBJ2-3; D is tentatively TRBD1 or TRBD2 (5 bases each). CDR3 sequence (DNA): TGCAGCGTTGAGAGGGCAGGGAGCTTAGATACGCAGTATTTT. This codes for CSVERAGSLDTQYF.